The next 2 T cell receptor beta chains were all read from a single sample in a study of T cells in Graves' hyperthyroidism and ophthalmopathy. Amplified TCR beta CDR3 regions derived from RNA transcripts. Using the HTBI primer set, a first-round RT-PCR was run on the TCR CDR3. TCRdb re-called the multiplex PCR reads with MiXCR, one entry per CDR3 protein. This table has approximately 490,000 distinct CDR3 sequences, 22% appearing once. Sequenced input: blood. These receptors were collected from a woman aged 65 to 85 with Graves' ophthalmopathy.

The gene calls are TRBV3-1 and TRBJ2-3, with TRBD2 matching over 8 bases. Germline loops: CDR1 LGHDT, CDR2 YNNKEL (reference sequence). The CDR3 is made up of 16 amino acids. With 0 bases clipped from V and 2 bases from J, the junction kept 4 bases outside the gene matches. The CDR3 reads CASSQDVAGYTDTQYF. CDR3 in DNA: TGTGCCAGCAGCCAAGATGTAGCGGGGTACACAGATACGCAGTATTTT.

The chain uses TRBV30 and TRBJ2-6, with D uncertain. V lost 1 base and J 0 bases, leaving 22 bases between the germline ends. Germline V CDR1 and CDR2: GTSNPN, SVGIG (reference sequence). The CDR3 runs to 20 residues. The CDR3: CAWSASAVGWKNSGANVLTF. The CDR3, as DNA: TGTGCCTGGAGTGCCTCCGCAGTCGGGTGGAAAAACTCTGGGGCCAACGTCCTGACTTTC.